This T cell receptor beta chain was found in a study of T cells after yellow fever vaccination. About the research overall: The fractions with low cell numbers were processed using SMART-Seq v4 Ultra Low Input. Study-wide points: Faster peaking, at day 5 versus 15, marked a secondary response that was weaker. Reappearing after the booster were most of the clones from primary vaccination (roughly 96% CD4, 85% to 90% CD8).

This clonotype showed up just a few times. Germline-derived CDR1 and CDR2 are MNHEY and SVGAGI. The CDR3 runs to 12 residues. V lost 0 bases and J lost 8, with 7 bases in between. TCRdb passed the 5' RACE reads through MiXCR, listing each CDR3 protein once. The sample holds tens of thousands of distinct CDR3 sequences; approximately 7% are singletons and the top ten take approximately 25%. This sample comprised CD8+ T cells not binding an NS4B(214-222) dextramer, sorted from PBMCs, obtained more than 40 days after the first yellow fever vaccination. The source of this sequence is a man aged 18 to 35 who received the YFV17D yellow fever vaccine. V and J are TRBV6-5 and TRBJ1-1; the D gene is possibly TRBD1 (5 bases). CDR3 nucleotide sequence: TGTGCCAGCAGTTACTCTTCAGGGGAAGCTTTCTTT. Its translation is CASSYSSGEAFF.